This T cell receptor (beta chain) is drawn from a study of blood T cells in healthy people across ages. This clonotype appeared a few times. As yet, its antigen is unknown. Study outcomes and limitations: More naive CD4+ cells and higher diversity marked long-lived donors relative to aged donors. While age rose, TCR beta diversity per million T cells dropped in a roughly linear way.

A J-beta primer mix and a sample-barcoded 5' primer were used in a second PCR of roughly 6 to 11 cycles. TCRdb independently ran MiXCR on the 5' RACE reads; one entry per CDR3 protein. This table has about 1.7 million distinct CDR3 sequences, about 30% appearing once. V lost 10 bases to trimming and J lost 2 bases, with 23 bases between them. Germline CDR1 reads MDHEN; CDR2 reads SYDVKM. The CDR3 has 16 residues. Every donor gave ten milliliters of peripheral blood. This TCR came from a young woman in good health. The sequenced sample was blood. V and J are TRBV28 and TRBJ2-5, with D perhaps matching TRBD1 or TRBD2 (5 bases each). The CDR3 bases are TGTGCCAACAGCCCAATAGACGGGGCTATACAAGAGACCCAGTACTTC. Its translation: CANSPIDGAIQETQYF.